The following is a TCR beta chain sequence with its context. This clone was counted once. The specificity of this receptor is unknown. Base qualities are not recorded, but no much larger clone differs from it by a single base. The library was generated by the immunoSEQ multiplex PCR assay. For the multiplex PCR, a mixture combining 60 forward primers for TCR Vbeta segments and 13 reverse primers for TCR Jbeta segments was used. A multiplex PCR assay on genomic DNA amplified the CDR3 region of rearranged TCR beta genes. The Illumina HiSeq System was used to sequence the amplified TCR beta libraries as 87-base-pair reads. In the original analysis: A later analysis tallied 80 million to 95 million unique TCR beta chains across the 700 or so repertoires, and some 10 million of those chains were shared by two or more donors. A nearest-neighbor algorithm error-corrected the raw reads and collapsed the reads into unique sequences, merging closely related sequences to remove PCR and sequencing errors. Alignment of CDR3 sequences to IMGT reference sequences was used to assign V, D and J gene segments. For a sequence to be retained, at least a six-nucleotide match to both a V gene segment and a J gene segment was required. A rearrangement was called productive if the CDR3 had no stop codons and remained in frame with V and J, and every other rearrangement was called non-productive. Following IMGT convention, CDR3 was defined as the stretch from the second conserved V-encoded cysteine to the conserved J-encoded phenylalanine. The earlier analysis of about 530 of the donors excluded any sequence lacking an unambiguous match to a single V gene segment. In an earlier analysis of approximately 560 of the donors, a V segment was called functional when productive rearrangements were above 56.7%, and segregating when the standard deviation between donors exceeded 5%. A statistical classification framework was built for diagnosing cytomegalovirus status from the catalog of TCR beta chain sequences. In a later analysis, V and J genes were assigned by comparing TCR nucleotide sequences against IMGT/GENE-DB human TR gene sequences. The TCRdist pipeline was used in a later analysis to assign CDR3 sequences and most-parsimonious VDJ recombination scenarios. A later analysis defined each TCR beta chain by its CDR3 amino acid sequence plus V-gene family, and excluded reads lacking a unique V-gene family. To address suspected cross-contamination and a sequencing artifact, a later analysis removed 450 to 700 highly shared, low-generation-probability nucleotide sequences. In a later analysis, a clonal expansion index was calculated for each public chain from normalized within-repertoire ranks of inferred template counts. Generation probabilities in a later analysis came from a VDJ recombination model fitted to out-of-frame rearrangements, and those results were checked against IGoR. A later analysis scored TCR-TCR, TCR-HLA and TCR-CMV co-occurrence with hypergeometric tests, applying a repertoire-size bias correction to TCR pairs. To estimate false discovery rates, a later analysis permuted the HLA or CMV assignments 20 times. In a later analysis, co-occurring TCRs were grouped using DBSCAN, and TCRdist sequence similarity was added for clustering within HLA-allele-positive subsets. Repertoires with fewer than 30,000 or more than 120,000 public chains were left out of co-occurrence clustering, as were five repertoires with anomalous nucleotide sharing. The table was pulled from immuneACCESS by TCRdb, which kept in-frame rearrangements only. Such tables lose some clones; where checked, under half of the loss comes from unresolved V genes, and the rest has no known cause. The DNA gave D and trimming, while V, J and clone size come from that table. The sample table contains roughly 100,000 clones; only one count was recorded for about three quarters of them. The ten largest clones capture about 5.3% of the sample.

Via the germline V gene, CDR1 is SQVTM and CDR2 ANQGSEA. V and J are trimmed by 4 bases and 1 base, and the gene matches miss 7 bases of the junction. The CDR3 holds 15 amino acids from the cysteine to the phenylalanine. The only DNA kept is the CDR3, 45 bases in frame from the first base. The data belong to a study of cytomegalovirus exposure and HLA in healthy donors (dated by TCRdb to between 2016 and 2019). Describing the broader study: An earlier analysis of some 600 of the donors reported 276 Gb of sequence data and 117 million unique TCR beta sequences obtained from about 179 million T cells. About 310 gigabases of sequencing data and approximately 84 million unique TCR sequences were included in an early release covering 550 to 800 HLA-typed donors. Of the 398 genotyped donors, approximately 80% fell in the genetic ancestry cluster associated with self-reported Caucasian donors. The aim of the study was to test whether cataloging public T cell receptors could identify signatures of past pathogen exposure. The T cell repertoires of around 670 subjects were profiled by immunosequencing and related to cytomegalovirus serostatus. A separate validation cohort of about 110 different subjects was used in addition to the 666-subject first cohort. To predict cytomegalovirus infection status, the study combined high-throughput TCR immunosequencing, statistical association of individual TCRs with disease status, and machine learning. A later analysis re-examined previously published TCR beta repertoires from hundreds of donors and added high-resolution HLA genotyping to investigate patterns of TCR occurrence. Rather than drawing on any new phenotypic data, the later analysis identified candidate immune exposures from TCR beta sequences and the way those sequences occurred across donors. In an earlier analysis of roughly 600 of the donors, high-throughput TCR beta sequencing was used to judge whether each TCR beta V gene segment behaved as functional or pseudogenic. Donor age, sex, ethnicity and CMV serostatus were compiled alongside the repertoire data. Genome-wide SNP genotypes for about 55% of the roughly 670 donors were used in a later genetic analysis, which treated that subset as a discovery cohort. Every repertoire in the discovery cohort had been generated on one and the same sequencing platform. HLA typing included class I and class II loci at four-digit resolution. Typing coverage varied by locus: roughly 620-640 donors for A, B, C, DRB1 and DQB1; approximately 560 for DQA1; about 600 for DPA1; 400 to 480 for DPB1. Four or five DR-DQ haplotypes were treated as single units for association and clustering because of strong linkage in the cohort. Among roughly 400 genotyped donors of the cohort, an average of 235,054 unique TCR beta nucleotide sequences were sequenced per donor, about a sixth of them non-productive.

The paper's findings and limits, for the study overall: In a later analysis, HLA-associated TCR beta chains were found to be more clonally expanded and to have lower generation probabilities than equally common non-associated chains. According to the authors, the approach could potentially be generalized to other disease states and immunological phenotypes. The only immune exposure information available for the cohort was CMV serostatus. In a later analysis, the rate of TCR association differed among HLA loci, with DRB1 alleles having the most associated TCRs and HLA-C alleles having the fewest. Strong co-occurrence of HLA alleles, especially DR and DQ, made assigning TCR associations to individual alleles difficult. In both the original and validation cohorts, the classifier was reported to diagnose cytomegalovirus status with high specificity and sensitivity. In a later genetic analysis, fewer N-insertions in productive TCRs were reported among donors in an Asian-associated ancestry cluster than the approximately 670-donor mean. Only TCR beta chains were sequenced in this cohort, and the absence of alpha or paired-chain data limited detectable features. The study gave a list of roughly 150 TCR beta chains associated with cytomegalovirus. A later genetic analysis associated a missense DCLRE1C variant with V-gene and J-gene trimming of TCR beta chains, and an independent cohort replicated the association. In an earlier analysis of 587 of the donors, most TCR beta V segments appeared in productive rearrangements about 87% or about 30% of the time, broadly matching IMGT annotations. The presence/absence analyses assumed that sequencing depth was roughly uniform across donors, and that assumption may not be true. Because some donors lacked HLA typing at each locus, the association tests relied only on the typed subset. According to a later analysis, parvovirus B19, influenza, CMV and Epstein-Barr virus appeared linked to several top co-occurrence clusters. In a later analysis, most CMV-associated TCR beta chains were found to appear HLA-restricted, with HLA associations seemingly driven largely by CMV exposure. In a later analysis, some 18,000 TCR beta sequences were associated with specific HLA alleles at a false discovery rate of 0.05. Because the 87-base-pair reads could not distinguish some IMGT-functional V segments, including TRBV6-2 and TRBV6-3, those segments were excluded. Linkage disequilibrium might explain the correlated functional status among segregating V segments, but an unknown experimental factor could not be excluded. A group of highly shared sequence variants was considered likely to be a technical artifact of the sequencing pipeline. Most TCR sequences were observed very rarely across donors, whereas some public TCRs were present in many individuals. In vitro tests confirmed that a few of the cytomegalovirus-associated TCR beta chains recognize cytomegalovirus antigens. The earlier analysis of some 540 of the donors excluded approximately 17 rarely observed V segments, including chromosome 9 orphons, because counts were too low. A further reported finding was that TCR beta sequences accurately predicted the HLA-A and HLA-B alleles for most subjects in the first cohort.

In total, 630 or so healthy bone marrow donors made up the cohort. At the time of sampling, every cohort member was nominally healthy, though immune exposures that went unrecorded were likely present. The donor tested CMV seronegative, placing the donor among the 300 to 450 seronegative members of the cohort. A peripheral blood sample was collected from each donor, and TCR beta sequencing was performed on peripheral blood mononuclear cells. The Qiagen DNeasy Blood Extraction Kit was used to extract genomic DNA from the blood cell samples. The rearranged segments are TRBV29-1 and TRBJ2-3; 8 bases in between match TRBD2. Specimen: PBMCs. This clonotype was sampled from a male donor in good health and CMV-seronegative. The DNA is TGCAGCGTTGGCGTAGCGGGACTTGGCACAGATACGCAGTATTTT. Translated, this gives CSVGVAGLGTDTQYF.